Presented here are 27 T cell receptor beta chains from one specimen sequenced in a study of T cell responses to AZD1222 COVID-19 vaccine. Method: immunoSEQ multiplex PCR; TCRdb's copy keeps in-frame clones and lacks some. The repertoire holds 95,000 to 100,000 clones, roughly 87% seen once, with 16% in the top ten. Here the sequenced sample was peripheral blood, taken on day 0 of AZD1222 vaccination. These receptors all come from an adult in good health.

This sequence joins TRBV29-1 and TRBJ1-1, with D unclear. This CDR3 is 12 amino acids long. Germline V lookup: CDR1 SQVTM, CDR2 ANQGSEA. The germline V and J ends were trimmed by 6 bases and 4 bases, with 12 bases remaining between them. This CDR3 reads CSVSAASTEAFF. The CDR3 region has the DNA TGCAGCGTATCGGCAGCCAGCACTGAAGCTTTCTTT.

V gene TRBV29-1 combines with J gene TRBJ1-1; 10 bases agree with TRBD1. Trimming took 2 bases from V and 4 from J; bases not matched to a gene: 7. Germline-derived CDR1 and CDR2 are SQVTM and ANQGSEA. The length of the CDR3 is 15 residues. The CDR3 loop reads CSVENPRTGGTEAFF. In DNA form, the CDR3 reads TGCAGCGTTGAAAATCCCCGGACAGGGGGCACTGAAGCTTTCTTT.

A single count supports this clone. J is TRBJ2-1 and V is TRBV9, with 10 bases identical to TRBD2. CDR3 length: 16 amino acids. V shed 3 bases and J 7 bases; nucleotides not matched to a gene: 10. Germline CDR1 reads SGDLS; CDR2 reads YYNGEE. The DNA for the CDR3 is TGTGCCAGCAGCGGTTCGAGACTAGCGGGCCTAAATGAGCAGTTCTTC. Translation: CASSGSRLAGLNEQFF.

V and J are TRBV30 and TRBJ1-2; D is unclear. Germline CDR1 is GTSNPN and CDR2 is SVGIG (reference sequence). The CDR3 covers 13 residues. Trimming took 1 base from V and 3 from J, leaving 9 bases between them. In DNA form, the CDR3 reads TGTGCCTGGAGTGAAAGGGTGGACTATGGCTACACCTTC. Protein sequence: CAWSERVDYGYTF.

The DNA of the CDR3 is TGTGCCAGCAGCTTGGGACGTATGAACTATGGCTACACCTTC. Residues: CASSLGRMNYGYTF. V usage is TRBV5-6 and J usage is TRBJ1-2; D unclear. From germline, CDR1 is SGHDT and CDR2 YYEEEE. This CDR3 comprises 14 residues. The germline V and J ends were trimmed by 0 bases and 2 bases, with 8 bases remaining between them.

J is TRBJ2-7 and V is TRBV28; 9 bases are shared with TRBD2. The CDR3 extends over 14 amino acids. In germline, CDR1 is MDHEN, CDR2 SYDVKM. The V segment lost 6 bases and the J segment 4 bases; nucleotides outside the gene matches: 7. This chain's CDR3 is CASRSSGSIYEQYF. In nucleotides, the CDR3 is TGTGCCAGCAGGAGTAGCGGGAGTATATACGAGCAGTACTTC.

The gene calls are TRBV4-2 and TRBJ1-1, with 8 positions matching TRBD1. After removal of 3 bases from V and 6 bases from J, the junction contained 6 bases not matched to a gene. From germline, CDR1 is LGHNA and CDR2 YNFKEQ. This CDR3 spans 14 amino acids. The CDR3 DNA follows: TGTGCCAGCAGCCAGGCGACAGGGGTCGCTGAAGCTTTCTTT. It yields the protein CASSQATGVAEAFF.

The chain recombines TRBV4-2 with TRBJ1-2; 7 nucleotides agree with TRBD1. The CDR3 is 13 residues long. Germline assignment: CDR1 LGHNA and CDR2 YNFKEQ. Germline trimming cut 5 bases from V and 6 bases from J; bases unmatched to any gene: 6. CDR3 residues: CASSVTGDNGYTF. The CDR3 bases are TGTGCCAGCAGCGTAACAGGGGATAATGGCTACACCTTC.

This chain links TRBV30 with TRBJ2-7; 7 bases agree with TRBD2. The length of the CDR3 is 13 residues. The ends lost 3 bases at V and 2 bases at J; junction bases unmatched: 4. Germline values: CDR1 GTSNPN, CDR2 SVGIG (reference sequence). The DNA of the CDR3 is TGTGCCTGGAGATCTAGCGGTGCCTACGAGCAGTACTTC. Encoded protein: CAWRSSGAYEQYF.

About this clone: A read error may account for a junction end that differs from germline. Other nucleotide sequences from this sample produce the same CDR3. This chain joins TRBV6-5 and TRBJ1-5, with TRBD1 identical over 8 bases. From germline, CDR1 is MNHEY and CDR2 SVGAGI. The CDR3 has 15 residues. As DNA, the CDR3 is TGCGCCAGCAGTCCCGGGACAGGCTACAATCAGCCCCAGCATTTT. Translation: CASSPGTGYNQPQHF.

The genes are TRBV5-1 and TRBJ1-1; 7 positions agree with TRBD1. Germline V gene data show CDR1 as SGHRS and CDR2 as YFSETQ. There are 14 residues in the CDR3. With 0 bases clipped from V and 4 bases from J, the junction kept 3 bases outside the gene matches. This CDR3 is CASSLVAGGTEAFF. The CDR3 DNA reads as TGCGCCAGCAGCTTGGTAGCAGGGGGCACTGAAGCTTTCTTT.

V gene TRBV7-2 combines with J gene TRBJ1-4; maybe TRBD1 (5 bases). Germline V lookup: CDR1 SGHTA, CDR2 FQGNSA. V was cut by 5 bases and J by 6 bases, with 13 bases left in between. The CDR3 extends over 14 amino acids. The CDR3 bases are TGTGCCAGCAGCCTAGGGTGGACATATGAAAAACTGTTTTTT. It codes for CASSLGWTYEKLFF.

The chain couples TRBV18 to TRBJ1-1, with TRBD1 matching over 9 bases. With V trimmed by 3 bases and J by 5 bases, 4 bases remained unmatched. This CDR3 is built from 14 residues. Germline V gene data show CDR1 as KGHSH and CDR2 as LQKENI. CDR3 DNA sequence: TGTGCCAGCTCACCCCGGACAGGGGCAACTGAAGCTTTCTTT. It specifies CASSPRTGATEAFF. The whole variable domain, remainder taken from reference TRBV18 and TRBJ1-1, is NAGVMQNPRHLVRRRGQEARLRCSPMKGHSHVYWYRQLPEEGLKFMVYLQKENIIDESGMPKERFSAEFPKEGPSILRIQQVVRGDSAAYFCASSPRTGATEAFFGQGTRLTVV.

The chain joins TRBV6-5 to TRBJ1-1; TRBD1 is a possible D gene (5 bases). Trimming pared 8 bases from V and 0 bases from J, leaving 13 bases between. Germline CDR1 and CDR2: MNHEY and SVGAGI. The CDR3 contains 14 residues. CDR3 sequence reads: CASARQNLNTEAFF. The CDR3 bases are TGTGCCAGCGCCCGACAGAACCTGAACACTGAAGCTTTCTTT.

This clone was seen once. The chain joins TRBV7-3 to TRBJ2-5, with D tentatively TRBD2 (6 bases). Trimming removed 0 bases at V and 4 bases at J, with 12 bases between. Germline V gives CDR1 SGHTA, CDR2 FQGTGA. CDR3 length: 15 residues. The CDR3, as DNA: TGTGCCAGCAGCTTAACGTCGACTAGGGGAGAGACCCAGTACTTC. Translating it yields CASSLTSTRGETQYF. The whole variable domain, filled in from reference TRBV7-3 and TRBJ2-5, reads GAGVSQTPSNKVTEKGKYVELRCDPISGHTALYWYRQSLGQGPEFLIYFQGTGAADDSGLPNDRFFAVRPEGSVSTLKIQRTERGDSAVYLCASSLTSTRGETQYFGPGTRLLVL.

Remarks on this clone: The sample carries other DNA sequences with the same CDR3. This sequence joins TRBV27 and TRBJ1-1; no clear D. This CDR3 spans 13 amino acids. Germline-derived CDR1 and CDR2 are MNHEY and SMNVEV (reference sequence). Trimming took off 2 bases at V and 1 base at J, with 5 bases between the two ends. The CDR3 loop is CASSLQGNTEAFF. In nucleotides, the CDR3 is TGTGCCAGCAGTTTACAAGGGAACACTGAAGCTTTCTTT.

The V call is TRBV3-1 (or the pseudogene TRBV3-2), the J call TRBJ2-7, with D maybe TRBD2 (5 bases). Germline values: CDR1 LGHDT, CDR2 YNNKEL (reference sequence). This CDR3 is 16 amino acids long. Trimming removed 0 bases at V and 2 bases at J, with 14 bases between. This chain's CDR3 is CASSQDRSGSPYEQYF. The DNA for the CDR3 is TGTGCCAGCAGCCAAGATCGCTCGGGGAGCCCCTACGAGCAGTACTTC.

V gene TRBV30 combines with J gene TRBJ1-5; D gene uncertain. The germline V gene has CDR1 GTSNPN and CDR2 SVGIG (reference sequence). The length of the CDR3 is 13 residues. V was pared by 0 bases and J by 10 bases, with 13 bases between. Here the CDR3 DNA reads TGTGCCTGGAGTGTTCGGAGGGAAAATCCCCAGCATTTT. Amino acid sequence: CAWSVRRENPQHF.

V usage is TRBV29-1 and J usage is TRBJ1-1; D remains ambiguous. CDR3 size: 14 residues. Between the trimmed V and J ends, which lost 5 bases and 0 bases, there was a span of 13 bases. Looked up from germline, CDR1 is SQVTM and CDR2 is ANQGSEA. This CDR3 is CSVYGHRLNTEAFF. Here the CDR3 DNA reads TGCAGCGTTTATGGCCATAGATTGAACACTGAAGCTTTCTTT.

The CDR3 DNA follows: TGTGCCAGCAGTGATTCCTCGGCGGACCTCTACGAGCAGTACTTC. It translates to CASSDSSADLYEQYF. The chain employs TRBV6-1 and TRBJ2-7; D call uncertain. This CDR3 region has 15 residues. Germline V gives CDR1 MNHNS, CDR2 SASEGT. V was pared by 3 bases and J by 3 bases, with 15 bases between.

The V and J genes are TRBV6-6 and TRBJ2-2; 13 bases are a match to TRBD2. Germline loops: CDR1 MNHNY, CDR2 SVGAGI (reference sequence). CDR3 size: 15 residues. V lost 6 bases, J lost 5 bases, and 3 bases stayed unmatched. In DNA, the CDR3 is TGTGCCAGCAGGACACTAGCGGGAGGGACCGGGGAGCTGTTTTTT. Translated: CASRTLAGGTGELFF.

This clone has a single count. The chain uses TRBV12-3 or TRBV12-4 and TRBJ1-1; D is unclear. CDR3 length: 13 residues. Trimming stripped 5 bases from V and 4 bases from J, with 11 bases between. As DNA, the CDR3 is TGTGCCAGCAGTGCCCCTTGGGGCACTGAAGCTTTCTTT. Its translation: CASSAPWGTEAFF.

In DNA form, the CDR3 reads TGTGCCAGCAGCCAAGATAGGCAGACCTACGAGCAGTACTTC. This codes for CASSQDRQTYEQYF. The chain links TRBV4-2 to TRBJ2-7; D not resolved. CDR3 length: 14 amino acids. CDR1 and CDR2 (germline): LGHNA, YNFKEQ. Trimming shortened V by 0 bases and J by 2 bases, and 8 bases separated the two germline ends.

This chain connects TRBV6-1 to TRBJ2-6; TRBD1 matches at 9 bases. CDR1 and CDR2 (germline): MNHNS, SASEGT. The CDR3 is 17 amino acids. After removal of 3 bases from V and 2 bases from J, the junction contained 5 bases not matched to a gene. This chain's CDR3 is CASSDRQGGPGANVLTF. In nucleotides, the CDR3 is TGTGCCAGCAGTGACAGACAGGGGGGCCCTGGGGCCAACGTCCTGACTTTC.

This clone was detected once. The rearrangement joins TRBV11-2 to TRBJ2-7, with TRBD1 matching over 11 bases. Germline assignment: CDR1 SGHAT and CDR2 FQNNGV. There are 15 residues in the CDR3. V gave up 3 bases and J gave up 5 bases; unmatched junction bases: 6. DNA for the CDR3: TGTGCCAGCAGCTTTTCGGGACAGGGGGTCCACGAGCAGTACTTC. It specifies CASSFSGQGVHEQYF.

The chain carries TRBV5-4 and TRBJ2-7; 7 nucleotides agree with TRBD2. The CDR3 covers 15 residues. V was clipped by 9 bases and J by 0 bases; unmatched bases: 12. The germline V gene has CDR1 SGHNT and CDR2 YYREEE (reference sequence). CDR3 sequence reads: CATQEGRALSYEQYF. The DNA for the CDR3 is TGTGCCACGCAGGAAGGGAGGGCCCTCTCCTACGAGCAGTACTTC.

Comment on this clone: The sample carries other DNA sequences with the same CDR3. The chain carries TRBV27 and TRBJ2-1, with a weak D call TRBD1 (5 bases). With 4 bases removed from V and 3 bases from J, the gap between germline ends came to 7 bases. The CDR3 has 13 residues. Germline CDR1 MNHEY, CDR2 SMNVEV (reference sequence). The DNA for the CDR3 is TGTGCCAGCAGTTCTGACAGCTACAATGAGCAGTTCTTC. It is translated as CASSSDSYNEQFF.